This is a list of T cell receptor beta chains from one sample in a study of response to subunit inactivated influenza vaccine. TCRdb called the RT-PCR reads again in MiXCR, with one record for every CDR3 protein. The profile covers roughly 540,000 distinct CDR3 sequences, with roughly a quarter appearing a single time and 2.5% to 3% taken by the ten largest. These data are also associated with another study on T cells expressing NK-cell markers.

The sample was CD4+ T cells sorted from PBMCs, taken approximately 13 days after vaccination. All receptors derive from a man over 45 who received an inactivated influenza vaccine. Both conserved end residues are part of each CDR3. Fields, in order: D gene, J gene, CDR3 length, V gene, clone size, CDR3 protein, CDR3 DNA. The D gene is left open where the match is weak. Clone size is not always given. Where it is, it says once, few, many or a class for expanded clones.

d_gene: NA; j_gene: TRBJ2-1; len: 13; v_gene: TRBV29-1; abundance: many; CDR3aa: CSVARQIYNEQFF; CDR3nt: TGCAGCGTTGCCCGGCAGATATACAATGAGCAGTTCTTC
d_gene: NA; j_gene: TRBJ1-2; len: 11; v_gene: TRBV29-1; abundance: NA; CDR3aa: CSAAGAGGYTF; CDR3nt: TGCAGCGCGGCGGGGGCGGGTGGCTACACCTTC
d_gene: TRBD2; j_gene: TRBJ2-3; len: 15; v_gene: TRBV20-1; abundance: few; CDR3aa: CSGIGTSGSTDTQYF; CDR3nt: TGCAGTGGAATAGGCACTAGCGGGAGTACAGATACGCAGTATTTT
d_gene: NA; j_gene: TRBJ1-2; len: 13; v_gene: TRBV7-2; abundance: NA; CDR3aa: CASSLGLYYGYTF; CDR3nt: TGTGCCAGCAGCTTGGGGCTCTACTATGGCTACACCTTC
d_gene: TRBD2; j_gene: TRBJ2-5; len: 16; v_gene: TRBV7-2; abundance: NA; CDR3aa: CASSLGSSGRIETQYF; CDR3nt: TGTGCCAGCAGCTTAGGGTCTAGCGGGAGAATAGAGACCCAGTACTTC
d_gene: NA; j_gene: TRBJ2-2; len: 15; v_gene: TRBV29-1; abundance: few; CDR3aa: CSVRSGTANTGELFF; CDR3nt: TGCAGCGTACGGAGTGGGACGGCAAACACCGGGGAGCTGTTTTTT
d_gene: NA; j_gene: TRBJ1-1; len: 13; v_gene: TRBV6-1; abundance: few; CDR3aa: CATKDHLNTEAFF; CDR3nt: TGTGCCACCAAAGATCATTTAAACACTGAAGCTTTCTTT
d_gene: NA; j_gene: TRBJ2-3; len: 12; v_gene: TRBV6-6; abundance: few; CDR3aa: CASSYQYTEQYF; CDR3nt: TGTGCCAGCAGTTACCAATACACGGAACAGTATTTT
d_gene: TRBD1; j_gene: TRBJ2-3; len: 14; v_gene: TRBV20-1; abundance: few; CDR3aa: CSARTGGVTDTQYF; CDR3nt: TGCAGTGCTAGAACAGGGGGCGTTACAGATACGCAGTATTTT
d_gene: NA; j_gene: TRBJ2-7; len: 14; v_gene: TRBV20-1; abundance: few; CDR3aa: CSATVLDSSYEQYF; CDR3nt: TGCAGTGCCACGGTGCTAGACAGCTCCTACGAGCAGTACTTC
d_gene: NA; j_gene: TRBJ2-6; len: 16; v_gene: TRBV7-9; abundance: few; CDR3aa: CASSFSGISGANVLTF; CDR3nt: TGTGCCAGCAGCTTTTCCGGAATCTCTGGGGCCAACGTCCTGACTTTC
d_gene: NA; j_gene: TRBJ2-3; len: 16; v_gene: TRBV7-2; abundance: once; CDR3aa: CASSLVSAPARDTQYF; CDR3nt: TGTGCCAGCAGCTTAGTTTCCGCGCCAGCAAGAGATACGCAGTATTTT
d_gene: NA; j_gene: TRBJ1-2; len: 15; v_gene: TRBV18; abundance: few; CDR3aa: CASSPKIGGDYGYTF; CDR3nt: TGTGCCAGCTCACCGAAGATTGGGGGCGACTATGGCTACACCTTC
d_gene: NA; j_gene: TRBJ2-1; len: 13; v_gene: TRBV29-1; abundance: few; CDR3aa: CSGAGRAYNEQFF; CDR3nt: TGCAGCGGGGCGGGACGCGCCTACAATGAGCAGTTCTTC
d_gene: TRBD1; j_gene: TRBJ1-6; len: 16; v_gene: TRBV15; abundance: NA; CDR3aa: CATSSDRQGYNSPLHF; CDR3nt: TGTGCCACCAGCAGCGACCGACAGGGATATAATTCACCCCTCCACTTT
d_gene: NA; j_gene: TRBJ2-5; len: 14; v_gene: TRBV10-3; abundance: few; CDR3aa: CAISESARGETQYF; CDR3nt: TGTGCCATCAGTGAGTCAGCGAGAGGAGAGACCCAGTACTTC
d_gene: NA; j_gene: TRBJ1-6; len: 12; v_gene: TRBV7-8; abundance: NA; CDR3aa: CASSLSGGSLHF; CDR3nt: TGTGCCAGCAGCTTATCTGGGGGATCCCTCCACTTT
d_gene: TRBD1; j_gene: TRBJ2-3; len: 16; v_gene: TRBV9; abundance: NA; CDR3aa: CASSVATGSHTDTQYF; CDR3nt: TGTGCCAGCAGCGTGGCGACAGGGTCCCACACAGATACGCAGTATTTT
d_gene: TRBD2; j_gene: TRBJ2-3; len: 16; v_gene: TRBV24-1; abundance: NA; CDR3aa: CATSDREREWSGTQYF; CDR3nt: TGTGCCACCAGTGACCGCGAGCGGGAGTGGAGCGGTACGCAGTATTTT
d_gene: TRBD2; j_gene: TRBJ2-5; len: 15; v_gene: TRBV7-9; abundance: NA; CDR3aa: CASSLEWLAGETQYF; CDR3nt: TGTGCCAGCAGCTTAGAGTGGCTAGCGGGAGAGACCCAGTACTTC
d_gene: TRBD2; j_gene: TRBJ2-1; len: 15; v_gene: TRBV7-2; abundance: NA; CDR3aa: CASSLAGGAGYEQFF; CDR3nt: TGTGCCAGCAGTTTAGCGGGAGGAGCAGGCTATGAGCAGTTCTTC
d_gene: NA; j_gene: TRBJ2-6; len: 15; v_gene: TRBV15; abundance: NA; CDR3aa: CATSTRNGGANVLTF; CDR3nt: TGTGCCACCAGCACCAGAAACGGTGGGGCCAACGTCCTGACTTTC
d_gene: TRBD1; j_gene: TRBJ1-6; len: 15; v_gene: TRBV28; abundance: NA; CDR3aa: CASRSHGQGNSPLHF; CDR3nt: TGTGCCAGCAGATCTCACGGACAGGGGAATTCACCCCTCCACTTT
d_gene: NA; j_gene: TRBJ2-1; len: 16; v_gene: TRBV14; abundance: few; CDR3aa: CASSPGLHRSYNEQFF; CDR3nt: TGTGCCAGCAGCCCGGGACTCCATCGTTCCTACAATGAGCAGTTCTTC
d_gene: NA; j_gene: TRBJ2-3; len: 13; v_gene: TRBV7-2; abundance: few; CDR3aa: CASSLDRVEAQYF; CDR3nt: TGTGCCAGCAGCTTAGACAGGGTCGAGGCGCAGTATTTT
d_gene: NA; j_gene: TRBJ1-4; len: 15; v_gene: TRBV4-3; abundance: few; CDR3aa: CASSQGLAVNEKLFF; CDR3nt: TGCGCCAGCAGCCAAGGGTTGGCAGTTAATGAAAAACTGTTTTTT
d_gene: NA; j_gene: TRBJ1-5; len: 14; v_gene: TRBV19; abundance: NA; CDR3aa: CASSIRTAGQPQHF; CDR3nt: TGTGCCAGTAGTATTAGGACAGCGGGTCAGCCCCAGCATTTT
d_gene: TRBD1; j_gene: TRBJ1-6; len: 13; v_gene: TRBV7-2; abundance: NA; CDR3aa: CASGGQGNSPLHF; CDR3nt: TGTGCCAGCGGGGGACAGGGCAATTCACCCCTCCACTTT